Sequencing of this T cell receptor (beta chain) was carried out in a study of cytomegalovirus exposure and HLA in healthy donors. Germline V CDR1 and CDR2: GTSNPN, SVGIG (reference sequence). This CDR3 has 13 residues. Trimming took 2 bases from V and 8 from J, leaving 15 bases between them. PCR amplification relied on 60 Vbeta primers (plus 13 Jbeta primers). Here immunoSEQ multiplex PCR was the method, and the copy in TCRdb shows in-frame clones only, minus some. The sample gives some 190,000 clones, around three quarters of which show up once; approximately 2.1% is in the top ten. The chain is built from TRBV30 and TRBJ2-5; D possibly corresponds to TRBD1 (6 bases). This sequence originates from a young woman in good health and CMV-seronegative. Sequencing used PBMCs. CDR3 amino acids: CAWSPGGPGTQYF. Here the CDR3 DNA reads TGTGCCTGGAGTCCTGGGGGCCCAGGTACCCAGTACTTC.